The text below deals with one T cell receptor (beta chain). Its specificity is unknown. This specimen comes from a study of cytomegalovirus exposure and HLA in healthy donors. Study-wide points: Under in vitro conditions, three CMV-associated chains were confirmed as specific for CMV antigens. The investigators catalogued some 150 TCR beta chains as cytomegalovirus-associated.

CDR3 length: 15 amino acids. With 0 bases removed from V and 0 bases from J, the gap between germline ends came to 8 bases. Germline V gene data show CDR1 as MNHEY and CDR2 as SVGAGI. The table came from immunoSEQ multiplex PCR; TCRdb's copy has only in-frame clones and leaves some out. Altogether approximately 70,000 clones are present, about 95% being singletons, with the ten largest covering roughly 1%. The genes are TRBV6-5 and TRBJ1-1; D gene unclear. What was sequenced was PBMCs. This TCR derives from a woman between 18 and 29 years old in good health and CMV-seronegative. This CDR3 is CASSYSGDMNTEAFF. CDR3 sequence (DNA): TGTGCCAGCAGTTACTCGGGAGATATGAACACTGAAGCTTTCTTT.